Presented here are 30 T cell receptor beta chains from one specimen sequenced in a study of blood T cell repertoires in COVID-19 (TCRdb year 2020). Libraries were constructed by the immunoSEQ multiplex PCR assay. This is the immuneACCESS table as TCRdb keeps it, with only in-frame sequences that have V and J called. A part of the clones is gone; compared with another copy, unresolved V genes explain less than half, and the rest is unexplained. Across this sample there are about 100,000 clones, with over 60% seen only once. 4.3% of the sample belongs to the ten largest clones. Sequencing was carried out using peripheral blood. The source is a man in his sixties or seventies with acute or convalescent COVID-19.

This clone was recorded a few times. V and J are TRBV19 and TRBJ1-5; D remains ambiguous. The CDR3 is 15 residues long. Germline-derived CDR1 and CDR2 are LNHDA and SQIVND (reference sequence). Trimming removed 5 bases from V and 1 base from J, with 12 bases in between. The CDR3 DNA sequence: TGTGCCAGTAGTTCCCGGACGGGAAGCAATCAGCCCCAGCATTTT. Protein product: CASSSRTGSNQPQHF. The entire variable domain, with the rest obtained from reference TRBV19 and TRBJ1-5, is as follows: DGGITQSPKYLFRKEGQNVTLSCEQNLNHDAMYWYRQDPGQGLRLIYYSQIVNDFQKGDIAEGYSVSREKKESFPLTVTSAQKNPTAFYLCASSSRTGSNQPQHFGDGTRLSIL.

The chain recombines TRBV27 with TRBJ1-6; D possibly corresponds to TRBD1 (6 bases). V lost 6 bases and J 8 bases, leaving 17 bases between the germline ends. This CDR3 has 15 amino acids. The V gene's germline CDR1 is MNHEY and CDR2 SMNVEV (reference sequence). In DNA form, the CDR3 reads TGTGCCAGCAGGCGAAAGACAGGTGGAGATTCACCCCTCCACTTT. It is translated as CASRRKTGGDSPLHF.

The chain links TRBV6-5 to TRBJ1-2, with D perhaps TRBD1 (5 bases). Deletions cut 2 bases from V and 8 bases from J, with 18 bases between. CDR3 size: 15 residues. Germline V gene lookup returns CDR1 MNHEY and CDR2 SVGAGI. The CDR3 reads CASSYRREGLYGYTF. Written as DNA, the CDR3 is TGTGCCAGCAGTTACCGGAGGGAGGGGCTATACGGCTACACCTTC.

V and J are TRBV2 and TRBJ2-1; 12 bases match TRBD2. CDR1 and CDR2 (germline): SNHLY, FYNNEI. The V segment lost 5 bases and the J segment 7 bases; nucleotides outside the gene matches: 9. The CDR3 is 16 amino acids. This CDR3 is CASSSPSGGATNEQFF. As DNA, the CDR3 is TGTGCCAGCAGTTCTCCTAGCGGGGGGGCGACGAATGAGCAGTTCTTC.

As DNA, the CDR3 is TGTGCCAGCAGCCGGACAGGGAACTACGAGCAGTACTTC. As protein: CASSRTGNYEQYF. The V gene is TRBV6-2 or TRBV6-3, the J gene TRBJ2-7; 8 bases are shared with TRBD1. The germline CDR1 and CDR2 sequences are MNHEY and SVGEGT. The CDR3 runs 13 residues. V gave up 6 bases and J gave up 3 bases; unmatched junction bases: 4.

V is TRBV6-5 and J is TRBJ1-4; 12 nucleotides line up with TRBD1. Germline V gene data show CDR1 as MNHEY and CDR2 as SVGAGI. The CDR3 covers 15 residues. The V segment lost 7 bases and the J segment 8 bases; nucleotides outside the gene matches: 8. The CDR3 reads CASKTPGQGAEKLFF. Here the CDR3 DNA reads TGTGCCAGCAAAACACCGGGACAGGGGGCCGAAAAACTGTTTTTT.

V and J are TRBV24-1 and TRBJ2-5, with 11 bases that match TRBD2. V lost 8 bases to trimming and J lost 3 bases; unmatched junction nucleotides: 1. Germline V gene sequence: CDR1 KGHDR, CDR2 SFDVKD. The CDR3 extends over 13 amino acids. CDR3 bases: TGTGCCACCAATAGCGGGGGGGAAGAGACCCAGTACTTC. Translation gives CATNSGGEETQYF.

A remark on this clone: Its ends do not fully match the called genes, so a read error is possible. The chain recombines TRBV29-1 with TRBJ2-7; 7 bases are a match to TRBD1. The germline gives CDR1 SQVTM, CDR2 ANQGSEA. This CDR3 is built from 12 residues. The CDR3 region is CSVEARQGTIHF. CDR3 sequence (DNA): TGCAGCGTTGAAGCCCGACAGGGAACAATACACTTC.

V and J are TRBV19 and TRBJ2-6; no clear D gene. The V gene lost 1 base and the J gene lost 0 bases, with 13 bases spanning the gap. Germline V gene sequence: CDR1 LNHDA, CDR2 SQIVND (reference sequence). The CDR3 totals 18 residues. This CDR3 is CASSIVSRLISGANVLTF. CDR3 coding DNA: TGTGCCAGTAGTATAGTTTCGAGACTGATCTCTGGGGCCAACGTCCTGACTTTC.

The chain recombines TRBV29-1 with TRBJ1-4, with 8 bases that match TRBD1. J lost 4 bases, V lost 5 bases, and 3 bases had no gene match. The CDR3 loop spans 13 amino acids. Germline CDR1 is SQVTM and CDR2 is ANQGSEA. CDR3 nucleotides: TGCAGCGTTTACGGACAGGGTAATGAAAAACTGTTTTTT. It specifies CSVYGQGNEKLFF.

The rearrangement uses TRBV6-5 and TRBJ2-2; no clear D. Germline values: CDR1 MNHEY, CDR2 SVGAGI. Trimming took 6 bases from V and 3 from J, leaving 11 bases between them. This CDR3 region has 14 residues. CDR3 nucleotides: TGTGCCAGCAGACCTCGACATGACACCGGGGAGCTGTTTTTT. Residues: CASRPRHDTGELFF.

The chain carries TRBV3-1 (or the pseudogene TRBV3-2) and TRBJ2-4; TRBD1 might be the D (6 bases). There are 17 residues in the CDR3. Germline V gene data show CDR1 as LGHDT and CDR2 as YNNKEL (reference sequence). V lost 1 base and J lost 0, with 13 bases in between. The chain's CDR3 is CASSQVGQTLAKNIQYF. The CDR3 DNA is TGTGCCAGCAGCCAAGTCGGACAGACTTTAGCCAAAAACATTCAGTACTTC.

The chain carries TRBV7-3 and TRBJ2-1; 10 nucleotides agree with TRBD2. Looked up from germline, CDR1 is SGHTA and CDR2 is FQGTGA. V dropped 5 bases and J dropped 4; count of bases not matched to a gene: 5. The CDR3 spans 15 residues. The CDR3 sequence: CASSLSSGGYNEQFF. Written as DNA, the CDR3 is TGTGCCAGCAGCCTCTCTAGCGGGGGATACAATGAGCAGTTCTTC.

V gene TRBV19 combines with J gene TRBJ1-1, with D possibly being TRBD1 (6 bases). The CDR3 sequence is 13 residues long. Germline CDR1 is LNHDA and CDR2 is SQIVND (reference sequence). Between the trimmed V and J ends, which lost 6 bases and 5 bases, there was a span of 13 bases. DNA for the CDR3: TGTGCCAGTAGCCGGCACAGGGAGACTGAAGCTTTCTTT. Translating gives CASSRHRETEAFF.

The rearrangement joins TRBV3-1 (or the pseudogene TRBV3-2) to TRBJ1-2; TRBD1 aligns across 7 bases. CDR1 and CDR2 from the germline V gene are LGHDT and YNNKEL (reference sequence). The CDR3 totals 14 residues. V lost 3 bases and J lost 6; bases outside the gene matches: 7. CDR3 nucleotides: TGTGCCAGCAGCCACTACAGGGGATCGGATGGCTACACCTTC. Amino acid sequence: CASSHYRGSDGYTF.

The chain is built from TRBV27 and TRBJ2-2, with D perhaps matching TRBD2 (5 bases). The CDR3 totals 16 residues. Trimming took 3 bases from V and 5 from J, leaving 16 bases between them. CDR1 and CDR2 from the germline V gene are MNHEY and SMNVEV (reference sequence). CDR3 protein: CASSFGGGSLTGELFF. The CDR3 DNA reads TGTGCCAGCAGTTTCGGTGGAGGTAGCTTAACCGGGGAGCTGTTTTTT.

V and J are TRBV10-2 and TRBJ2-7; D is unclear. Trimming took 6 bases from V and 2 from J, leaving 5 bases between them. The CDR3 consists of 11 residues. From germline, CDR1 is WSHSY and CDR2 SAAADI. CDR3 amino acids: CASSRAYEQYF. CDR3 DNA sequence: TGCGCCAGCAGCCGGGCCTACGAGCAGTACTTC.

The chain combines TRBV20-1 with TRBJ1-3, with TRBD1 matching over 9 bases. CDR3 length: 13 residues. V shed 3 bases and J 8 bases; nucleotides not matched to a gene: 5. Germline CDR1 and CDR2: DFQATT and SNEGSKA (reference sequence). The CDR3 here is CSASGDRADTIYF. CDR3 DNA sequence: TGCAGTGCTAGTGGGGACAGGGCTGACACCATATATTTT.

This clone has a handful of counts. DNA for the CDR3: TGTGCCAGCAGCTTAACGGCGGGAGTTGGGCAGCCCCAGCATTTT. Protein sequence: CASSLTAGVGQPQHF. J is TRBJ1-5 and V is TRBV7-2; the D is unclear. The CDR3 consists of 15 residues. V was cut by 2 bases and J by 7 bases, with 15 bases left in between. The germline gives CDR1 SGHTA, CDR2 FQGNSA.

This chain connects TRBV5-1 to TRBJ2-2, with TRBD2 as a possible D gene (5 bases). Germline loops: CDR1 SGHRS, CDR2 YFSETQ. CDR3 length: 14 residues. V was pared by 0 bases and J by 5 bases, with 8 bases between. In DNA, the CDR3 is TGCGCCAGCAGCTTGGGGACTGTTACCGGGGAGCTGTTTTTT. It encodes CASSLGTVTGELFF. Complete variable domain (other parts from reference TRBV5-1 and TRBJ2-2): KAGVTQTPRYLIKTRGQQVTLSCSPISGHRSVSWYQQTPGQGLQFLFEYFSETQRNKGNFPGRFSGRQFSNSRSEMNVSTLELGDSALYLCASSLGTVTGELFFGEGSRLTVL.

This clone was seen only once. V and J are TRBV6-5 and TRBJ2-1; 9 positions match TRBD1. The J segment lost 5 bases and the V segment lost 7 bases, leaving 9 bases of the junction unmatched. The CDR3 length is 15 residues. Germline values: CDR1 MNHEY, CDR2 SVGAGI. The DNA of the CDR3 is TGTGCCAGCAATATGCCGGGACAGGGTGACAATGAGCAGTTCTTC. This sequence encodes CASNMPGQGDNEQFF.

The V gene is TRBV3-1 (or the pseudogene TRBV3-2), the J gene TRBJ1-1; D not certain. V gave up 2 bases and J gave up 0 bases, with 7 bases separating them. The V gene's germline CDR1 is LGHDT and CDR2 YNNKEL (reference sequence). The CDR3 covers 14 residues. The CDR3 DNA is TGTGCCAGCAGCCAACGGGGTCTGAACACTGAAGCTTTCTTT. This codes for CASSQRGLNTEAFF.

The CDR3: CASSTTHSLRNSPLHF. The CDR3 DNA reads as TGTGCCAGTAGCACCACTCACAGTCTTAGGAATTCACCCCTCCACTTT. This chain uses TRBV19 with TRBJ1-6; unclear D gene. Trimming shortened V by 6 bases and J by 7 bases, and 19 bases separated the two germline ends. Germline CDR1 LNHDA, CDR2 SQIVND (reference sequence). This CDR3 contains 16 residues.

V gene TRBV7-9 combines with J gene TRBJ2-2; D gene unclear. The CDR3 loop spans 16 amino acids. Germline CDR1 and CDR2: SEHNR and FQNEAQ (reference sequence). V lost 2 bases to trimming and J lost 0 bases, with 10 bases between them. The CDR3 DNA reads TGTGCCAGCAGCTTAATCTTAAGCACGAACACCGGGGAGCTGTTTTTT. Amino acid sequence: CASSLILSTNTGELFF.

The chain recombines TRBV6-5 with TRBJ2-6; D uncertain. The length of the CDR3 is 15 residues. Germline loops: CDR1 MNHEY, CDR2 SVGAGI. Deletions cut 4 bases from V and 3 bases from J, with 10 bases between. CDR3 amino acids: CASSSQVSGANVLTF. The CDR3 DNA reads as TGTGCCAGCAGTTCTCAAGTTAGTGGGGCCAACGTCCTGACTTTC.

This chain joins TRBV5-1 and TRBJ2-3; 10 bases line up with TRBD2. Germline V CDR1 and CDR2: SGHRS, YFSETQ. Trimming took 3 bases from V and 3 from J; bases not matched to a gene: 7. The CDR3 is 16 amino acids. CDR3 in amino acids: CASSSSPSGGTDTQYF. The CDR3 DNA follows: TGCGCCAGCAGCTCCTCCCCTAGCGGGGGTACAGATACGCAGTATTTT. Using reference TRBV5-1 and TRBJ2-3 for the parts outside the CDR3, the full variable domain is KAGVTQTPRYLIKTRGQQVTLSCSPISGHRSVSWYQQTPGQGLQFLFEYFSETQRNKGNFPGRFSGRQFSNSRSEMNVSTLELGDSALYLCASSSSPSGGTDTQYFGPGTRLTVL.

The V gene is TRBV6-5, the J gene TRBJ1-1; D is unclear. Germline loops: CDR1 MNHEY, CDR2 SVGAGI. The CDR3 has 15 residues. Trimming took off 8 bases at V and 6 bases at J, with 22 bases between the two ends. CDR3 nucleotides: TGTGCCAGCCGTCCCGCAGGCCACCACGATCCTGAAGCTTTCTTT. This encodes CASRPAGHHDPEAFF.

This clone was detected only once. This CDR3 reads CASSPGQGGADTQYF. CDR3 nucleotides: TGTGCCAGCTCGCCAGGACAGGGAGGGGCAGATACGCAGTATTTT. The genes are TRBV18 and TRBJ2-3, with D tentatively TRBD1 (8 bases). The CDR3 spans 15 residues. CDR1 is KGHSH, CDR2 LQKENI, per germline. Trimming cost V 6 bases and J 4 bases, with 17 bases left between them.

This chain uses TRBV25-1 with TRBJ1-6; D gene unclear. Trimming pared 3 bases from V and 0 bases from J, leaving 6 bases between. Looked up from germline, CDR1 is MGHDK and CDR2 is SYGVNS. The CDR3 totals 15 residues. CDR3 nucleotides: TGTGCCAGCAGTGAGATGAGCTCCTATAATTCACCCCTCCACTTT. It translates to CASSEMSSYNSPLHF.

The V and J genes are TRBV18 and TRBJ2-2, with 7 bases identical to TRBD1. CDR3 size: 15 residues. Germline CDR1 is KGHSH and CDR2 is LQKENI. V lost 2 bases to trimming and J lost 4 bases; unmatched junction nucleotides: 4. The CDR3, as DNA: TGTGCCAGCTCACCATGGACAGGAACCACCGGGGAGCTGTTTTTT. Translated, it gives CASSPWTGTTGELFF.